This entry is about one T cell receptor beta chain. cDNA was made from roughly 470 ng RNA using alpha and beta constant primers. Using multiplexing indices, alpha and beta chain libraries were generated apart by chain-specific third strand synthesis. MiXCR, run by TCRdb on the 5' RACE reads, gives a single entry per CDR3 protein. The table has around 6,000 distinct CDR3 sequences, roughly 25% seen once; the top ten hold approximately 24%. Trimming removed 1 base at V and 4 bases at J, with 14 bases between. The CDR3 is 15 amino acids. Germline V gene lookup returns CDR1 SNHLY and CDR2 FYNNEI. The data stem from a study of HIV-infected patients and healthy controls. Whole blood was used without fractionation, so all unsorted peripheral T cells were included.

V and J are TRBV2 and TRBJ2-7; no reliable D call. The sequencing here drew on blood, taken before antiretroviral therapy. This TCR was sampled from an adult with HIV infection. The CDR3 protein is CASSEEAGYGYEQYF. The CDR3 bases are TGTGCCAGCAGTGAAGAGGCAGGTTACGGGTACGAGCAGTACTTC.